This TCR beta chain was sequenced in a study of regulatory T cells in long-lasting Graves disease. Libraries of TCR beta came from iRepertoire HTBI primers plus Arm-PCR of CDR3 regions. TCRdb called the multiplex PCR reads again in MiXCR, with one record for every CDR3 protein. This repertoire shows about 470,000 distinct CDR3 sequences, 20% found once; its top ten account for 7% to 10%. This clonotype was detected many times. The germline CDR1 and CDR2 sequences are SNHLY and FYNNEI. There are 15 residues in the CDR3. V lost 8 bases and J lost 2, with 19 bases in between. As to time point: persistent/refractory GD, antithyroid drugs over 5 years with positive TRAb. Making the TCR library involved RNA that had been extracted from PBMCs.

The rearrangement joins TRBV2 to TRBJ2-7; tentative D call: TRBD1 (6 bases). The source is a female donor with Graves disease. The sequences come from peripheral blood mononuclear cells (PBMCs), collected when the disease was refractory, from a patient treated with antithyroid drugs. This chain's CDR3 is CASPPGETGPYEQYF. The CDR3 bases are TGTGCCAGCCCTCCCGGGGAGACAGGTCCCTACGAGCAGTACTTC. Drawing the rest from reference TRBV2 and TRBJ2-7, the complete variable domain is EPEVTQTPSHQVTQMGQEVILRCVPISNHLYFYWYRQILGQKVEFLVSFYNNEISEKSEIFDDQFSVERPDGSNFTLKIRSTKLEDSAMYFCASPPGETGPYEQYFGPGTRLTVT.